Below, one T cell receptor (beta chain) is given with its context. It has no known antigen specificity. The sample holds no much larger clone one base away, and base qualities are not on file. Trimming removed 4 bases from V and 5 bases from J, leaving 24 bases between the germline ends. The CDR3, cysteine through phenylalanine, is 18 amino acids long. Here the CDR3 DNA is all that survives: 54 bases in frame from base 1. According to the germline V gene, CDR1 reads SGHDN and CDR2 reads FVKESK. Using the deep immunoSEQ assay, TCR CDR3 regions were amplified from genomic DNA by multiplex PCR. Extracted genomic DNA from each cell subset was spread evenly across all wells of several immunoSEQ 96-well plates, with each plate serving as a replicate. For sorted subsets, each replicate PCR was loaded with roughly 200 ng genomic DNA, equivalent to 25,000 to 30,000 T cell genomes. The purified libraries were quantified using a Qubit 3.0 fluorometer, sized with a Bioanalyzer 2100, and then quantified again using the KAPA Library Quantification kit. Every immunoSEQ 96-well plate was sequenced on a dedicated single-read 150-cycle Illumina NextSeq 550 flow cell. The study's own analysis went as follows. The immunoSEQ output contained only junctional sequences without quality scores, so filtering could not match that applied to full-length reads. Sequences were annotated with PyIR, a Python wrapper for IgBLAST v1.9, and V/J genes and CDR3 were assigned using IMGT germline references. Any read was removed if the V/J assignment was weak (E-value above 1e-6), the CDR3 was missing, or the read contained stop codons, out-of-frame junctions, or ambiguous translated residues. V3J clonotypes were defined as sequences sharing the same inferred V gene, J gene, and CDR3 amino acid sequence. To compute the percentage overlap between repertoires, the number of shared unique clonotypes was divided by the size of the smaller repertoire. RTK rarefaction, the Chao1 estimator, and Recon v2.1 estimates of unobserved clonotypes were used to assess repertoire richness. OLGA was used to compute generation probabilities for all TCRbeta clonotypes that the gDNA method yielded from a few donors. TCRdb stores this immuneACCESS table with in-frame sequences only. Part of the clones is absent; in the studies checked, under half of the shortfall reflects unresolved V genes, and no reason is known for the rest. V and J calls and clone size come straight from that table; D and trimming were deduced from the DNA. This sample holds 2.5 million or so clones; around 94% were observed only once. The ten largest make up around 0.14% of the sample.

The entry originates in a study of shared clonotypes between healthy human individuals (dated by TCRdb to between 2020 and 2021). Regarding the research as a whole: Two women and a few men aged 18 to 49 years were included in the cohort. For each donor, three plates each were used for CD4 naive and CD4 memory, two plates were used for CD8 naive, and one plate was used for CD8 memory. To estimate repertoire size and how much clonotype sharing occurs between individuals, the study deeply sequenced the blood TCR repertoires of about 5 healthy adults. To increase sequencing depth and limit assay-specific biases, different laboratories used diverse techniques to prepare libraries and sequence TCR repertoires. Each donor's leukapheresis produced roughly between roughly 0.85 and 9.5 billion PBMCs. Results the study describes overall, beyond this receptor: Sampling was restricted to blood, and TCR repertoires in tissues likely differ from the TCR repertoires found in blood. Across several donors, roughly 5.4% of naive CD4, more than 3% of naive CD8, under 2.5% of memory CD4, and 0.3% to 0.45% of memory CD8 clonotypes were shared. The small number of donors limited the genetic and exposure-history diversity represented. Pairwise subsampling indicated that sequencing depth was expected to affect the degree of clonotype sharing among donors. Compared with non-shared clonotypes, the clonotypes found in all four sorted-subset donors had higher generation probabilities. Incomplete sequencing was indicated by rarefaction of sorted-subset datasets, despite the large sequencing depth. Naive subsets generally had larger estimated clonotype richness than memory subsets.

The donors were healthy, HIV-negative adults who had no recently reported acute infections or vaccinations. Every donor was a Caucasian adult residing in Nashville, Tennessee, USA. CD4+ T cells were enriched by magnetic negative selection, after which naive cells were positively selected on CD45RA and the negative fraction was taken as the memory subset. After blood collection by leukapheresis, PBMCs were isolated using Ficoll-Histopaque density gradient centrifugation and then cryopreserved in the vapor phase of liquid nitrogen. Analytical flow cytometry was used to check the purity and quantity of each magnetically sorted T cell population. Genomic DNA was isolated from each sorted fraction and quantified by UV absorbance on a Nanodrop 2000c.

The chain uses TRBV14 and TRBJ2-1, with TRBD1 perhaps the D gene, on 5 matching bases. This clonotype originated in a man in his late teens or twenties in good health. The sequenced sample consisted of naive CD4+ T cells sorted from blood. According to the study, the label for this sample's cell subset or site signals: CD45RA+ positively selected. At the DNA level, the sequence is TGTGCCAGCAGCCGATGGTTGGGGCGGAGCAGCAGCGACAATGAGCAGTTCTTC. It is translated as CASSRWLGRSSSDNEQFF.